A selection of T cell receptor beta chains follows, all from one sample in a study of blood T cell repertoires in COVID-19. Libraries were prepared by immunoSEQ multiplex PCR; TCRdb keeps only in-frame clonotypes and omits some of them. Among about 200,000 clones listed, around 90% were seen once. What was sequenced was peripheral blood. These receptors were collected from a man between 25 and 39 years old with acute or convalescent COVID-19. The CDR3 runs from the conserved cysteine through the conserved F or W. A D gene is named only where the DNA matches it firmly. Clone size is not always given. Where it is, it says once, few, many or a class for expanded clones.

>NA|TRBV30|TRBJ1-3|NA
TGTGCCTGGAGTTACCGCGGCGCCTACTCTGGAAACACCATATATTTT
CAWSYRGAYSGNTIYF
>NA|TRBV2|TRBJ2-7|NA
TGTGCCACCAAGATGGACAGAGCCTACGAGCAGTACTTC
CATKMDRAYEQYF
>NA|TRBV9|TRBJ2-7|TRBD2
TGTGCCAGCAGTCCATATATAGCGGGGGGCCCCTACGAGCAGTACTTC
CASSPYIAGGPYEQYF
>NA|TRBV5-1|TRBJ2-3|TRBD1
TGCGCCAGCAGTTATGGGACAGGGCGCGCAGATACGCAGTATTTT
CASSYGTGRADTQYF
>once|TRBV6-5|TRBJ1-1|TRBD1
TGTGCCAGCAGTTACAGGGACAGCAAAGCTTTCTTT
CASSYRDSKAFF
>NA|TRBV27|TRBJ2-1|TRBD2
TGTGCCGCCAAGGGGACTAGCGGGAGGAGCTCCTACAATGAGCAGTTCTTC
CAAKGTSGRSSYNEQFF
>NA|TRBV6-1|TRBJ1-2|NA
TGTGCCAGCAGTGAGAGCTGGACAGCCTTGTATGGCTACACCTTC
CASSESWTALYGYTF
>NA|TRBV12-3/TRBV12-4|TRBJ1-2|TRBD1
TGTGCCAGCAACATACAGGGGAAAGGCTACACCTTC
CASNIQGKGYTF
>NA|TRBV28|TRBJ1-2|NA
TGTGCCAGCAATCTCCTAACAGGGCAGGGGAAGGATGGCTACACCTTC
CASNLLTGQGKDGYTF
>NA|TRBV28|TRBJ1-1|NA
TGTGCCAGCAGGGTAACAAACACTGAAGCTTTCTTT
CASRVTNTEAFF
>once|TRBV14|TRBJ1-6|NA
TGTGCCAGCAGCACCTATGGTTCACCCCTCCACTTT
CASSTYGSPLHF